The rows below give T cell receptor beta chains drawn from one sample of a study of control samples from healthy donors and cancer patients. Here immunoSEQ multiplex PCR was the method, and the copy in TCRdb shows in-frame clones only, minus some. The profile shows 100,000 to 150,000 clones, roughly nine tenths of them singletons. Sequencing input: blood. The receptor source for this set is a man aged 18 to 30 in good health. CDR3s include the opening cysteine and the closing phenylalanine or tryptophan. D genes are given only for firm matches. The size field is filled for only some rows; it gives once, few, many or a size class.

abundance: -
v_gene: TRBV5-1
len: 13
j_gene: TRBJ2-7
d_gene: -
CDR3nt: TGCGCCAGCTCCTACTCCGGGCTATTCGAGCAGTACTTC
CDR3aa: CASSYSGLFEQYF

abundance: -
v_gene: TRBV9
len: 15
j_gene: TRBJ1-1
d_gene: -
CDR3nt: TGTGCCAGCAGCGCCTCAGATACCGGGGGCGCTGAAGCTTTCTTT
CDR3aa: CASSASDTGGAEAFF

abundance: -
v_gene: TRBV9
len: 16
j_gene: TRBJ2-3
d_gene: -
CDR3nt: TGTGCCAGCAGCGTAGGAGAGGGCAGGCGCACAGATACGCAGTATTTT
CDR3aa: CASSVGEGRRTDTQYF

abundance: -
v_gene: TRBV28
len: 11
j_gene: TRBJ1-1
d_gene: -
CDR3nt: TGTGCCAGCAGTCCTAAAACTGAAGCTTTCTTT
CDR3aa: CASSPKTEAFF

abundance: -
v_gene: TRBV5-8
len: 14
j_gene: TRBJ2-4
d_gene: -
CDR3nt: TGTGCCAGCACTTCGGTGGGCAGAAAAAACATTCAGTACTTC
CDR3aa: CASTSVGRKNIQYF

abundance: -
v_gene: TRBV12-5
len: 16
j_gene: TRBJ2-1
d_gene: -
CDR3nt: TGTGCTAGTGGTTTGGTACCGGGGGGCCACTACAATGAGCAGTTCTTC
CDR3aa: CASGLVPGGHYNEQFF

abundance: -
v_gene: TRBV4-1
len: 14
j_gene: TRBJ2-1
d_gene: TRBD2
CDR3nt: TGCGCCAGCAGCCCCGGTAGCGGGATTAATGAGCAGTTCTTC
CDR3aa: CASSPGSGINEQFF

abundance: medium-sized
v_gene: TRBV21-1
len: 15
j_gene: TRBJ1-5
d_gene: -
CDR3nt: TGTGCCAGCAGAAAAGAGCCCGATAGCAATCAGCCCCAGCATTTT
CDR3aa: CASRKEPDSNQPQHF

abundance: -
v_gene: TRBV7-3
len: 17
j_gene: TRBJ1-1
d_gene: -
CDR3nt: TGTGCCAGCAGCCCACTTCGCCAACAGGGTCTGGGGACTGAAGCTTTCTTT
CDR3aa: CASSPLRQQGLGTEAFF

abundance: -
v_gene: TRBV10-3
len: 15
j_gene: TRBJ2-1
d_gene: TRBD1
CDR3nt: TGTGCCACCTGCTTGGGGACAGGGGGTCGCAATGAGCAGTTCTTC
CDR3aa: CATCLGTGGRNEQFF

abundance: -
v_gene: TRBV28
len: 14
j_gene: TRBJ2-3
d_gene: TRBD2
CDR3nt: TGTGCCAGCAGTCGGGGGGGGTATAGAAATACGCAGTATTTT
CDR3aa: CASSRGGYRNTQYF

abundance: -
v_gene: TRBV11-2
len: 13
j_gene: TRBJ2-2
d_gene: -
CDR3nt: TGTGCCAGCAGCTTAGATCGACTCGGGGAGCTGTTTTTT
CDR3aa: CASSLDRLGELFF

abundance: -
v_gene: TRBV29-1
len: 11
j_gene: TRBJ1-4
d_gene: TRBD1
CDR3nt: TGCAGCGGGTTGGGACAGGAAAAACTGTTTTTT
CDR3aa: CSGLGQEKLFF

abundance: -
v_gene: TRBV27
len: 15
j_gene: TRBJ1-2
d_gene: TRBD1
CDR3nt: TGTGCCAGCAGCGAGGTGGGCAGGGGGCAGGGAGGCTACACCTTC
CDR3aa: CASSEVGRGQGGYTF

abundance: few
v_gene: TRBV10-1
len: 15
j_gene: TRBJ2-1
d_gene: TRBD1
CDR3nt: TGCGCCAGCAGTGATTTAGGGACAGGCGGCGGGGAGCAGTTCTTC
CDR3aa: CASSDLGTGGGEQFF

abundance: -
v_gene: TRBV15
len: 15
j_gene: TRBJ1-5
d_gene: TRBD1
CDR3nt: TGTGCCACCAGCAGGGGTGGACAGGGGAATCAGCCCCAGCATTTT
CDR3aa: CATSRGGQGNQPQHF

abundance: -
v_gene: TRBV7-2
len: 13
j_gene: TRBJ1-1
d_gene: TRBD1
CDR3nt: TGTGCCAGCAGCTTACAGGGGGCCACTGAAGCTTTCTTT
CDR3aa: CASSLQGATEAFF

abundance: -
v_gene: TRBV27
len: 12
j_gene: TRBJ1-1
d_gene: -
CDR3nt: TGTGCCAGCAGAAGGCTGAACACTGAAGCTTTCTTT
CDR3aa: CASRRLNTEAFF

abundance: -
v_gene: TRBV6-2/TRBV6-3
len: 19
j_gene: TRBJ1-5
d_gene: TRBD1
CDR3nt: TGTGCCAGCAGTTACTCAGGGACAGGGGAATTTGCGATCGATCAGCCCCAGCATTTT
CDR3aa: CASSYSGTGEFAIDQPQHF

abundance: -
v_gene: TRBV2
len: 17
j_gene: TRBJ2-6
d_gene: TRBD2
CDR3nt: TGTGCCAGCAGTGTCCGGGCTAGCGGCTCTGGGGCCAACGTCCTGACTTTC
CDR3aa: CASSVRASGSGANVLTF

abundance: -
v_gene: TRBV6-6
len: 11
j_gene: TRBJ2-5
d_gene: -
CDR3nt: TGTGCCAGTTCCACGGGGGAGACCCAGTACTTC
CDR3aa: CASSTGETQYF

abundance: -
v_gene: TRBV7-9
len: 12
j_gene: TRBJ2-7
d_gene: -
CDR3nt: TGTGCCAGCAGCTATACAGGAGACCAGCAGTACTTC
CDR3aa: CASSYTGDQQYF

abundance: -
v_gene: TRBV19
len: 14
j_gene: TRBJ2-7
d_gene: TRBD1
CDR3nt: TGTGCCAGTAGTAGAGGACAGGGTGCCTACGAGCAGTACTTC
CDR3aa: CASSRGQGAYEQYF